This T cell receptor (beta chain) was sequenced during a study of T cell repertoires in cytomegalovirus infection. Study-wide findings and caveats: It was HLA-C-restricted CMV-specific TCR beta clonotypes that dominated the response ex vivo.

Via MiXCR, TCRdb re-called the reads, giving one row per CDR3 protein. The table lists approximately 630,000 distinct CDR3 sequences, 20% to 25% of them singletons. Only a few counts were recorded for this clonotype. The antigen is not known. The germline V and J ends were trimmed by 5 bases and 7 bases, with 20 bases remaining between them. From germline, CDR1 is SGHVS and CDR2 FQNEAQ. The CDR3 has 15 residues. The receptor's source is a human donor in good health (CMV status not recorded). Some clones in this sample may be carry-over from other donors' samples. Material: CD8+ T cells from PBMCs. The rearrangement joins TRBV7-8 to TRBJ2-5; TRBD1 is a possible D gene (6 bases). CDR3 loop: CASSPSPGTTGTQYF. The CDR3 region has the DNA TGTGCCAGCAGCCCATCACCCGGGACAACGGGGACCCAGTACTTC.